This TCR beta chain is from a study of blood T cells in healthy people across ages (dated by TCRdb to the mid-2010s). A note on the overall study: In model experiments, template switching captured roughly one uniquely barcoded TCR beta cDNA molecule for every two T cells. The study measured age-related changes in TCR beta repertoire diversity using deep sequencing normalized with unique cDNA molecular identifiers. The donors were divided into four age groups: young (average approximately 16 years), middle-aged (under 40), aged (62) and long-lived (about 80). To avoid experimental bias, donors of different ages were spread randomly across the sequencing lanes. The study analyzed two additional independent replicas of 1 million unique cDNA reads from the same blood draw for two donors, one aged 18 to 30 and one aged 80 or older. On the study overall, not on this receptor specifically: The CMV infection status of donors was not known, potentially confounding age-related changes in expanded clonotypes. As age increased, observed TCR beta diversity per million T cells dropped in a roughly linear way, and a significant reduction was already evident by age about 36. Estimates of total diversity from one million sequenced T cells were regarded as lower bounds and underestimates. Since profiling was done on bulk unsorted PBMCs, naive and antigen-experienced compartments could not be conclusively compared. Observed TCR beta diversity correlated strongly with the percentage of naive T cells measured by flow cytometry. Compared with the aged group, the long-lived group had more naive CD4+ T cells, fewer expanded clones and increased TCR diversity, suggesting age selection.

The library came from 5' RACE. Instrument on record: Illumina HiSeq 2500. The second PCR ran for about 6 to 12 cycles and used a J-beta primer mix along with a sample-barcoded 5' primer. A unique molecular identifier was introduced onto each TCR beta cDNA molecule by a template-switch 5' adaptor carrying 12 random nucleotides. Each sample yielded at least 2.5 million CDR3-containing paired-end reads. The Mint cDNA synthesis kit, primed by a TRBC-specific oligonucleotide, was used to synthesize first-strand cDNA from all RNA. Following uracil-DNA glycosylase treatment, a first 18-cycle PCR with universal primers M1SS and BC2_uni_R was performed on all cDNA. As for the original processing: Each sample was normalized by randomly selecting 1 million high-quality reads, each carrying a distinct molecular identifier. Instead of being binned into consensus sequences, reads that shared molecular identifiers were thrown out. MiTCR, set to a Q25 quality threshold and the strictest error-elimination algorithm, was used for CDR3 identification, clonotype clustering and error correction. A nonparametric unseen species model with Euler transformation was used to estimate lower-bound total TCR beta diversity. The public reads were reanalyzed by TCRdb: fastp trimming at Q25, MiXCR alignment, in-frame beta chains only. Records with the same CDR3 protein are collapsed into one entry carrying the most frequent genes and DNA. These V and J calls are TCRdb output, not the study's own analysis. The sample profile shows about 750,000 distinct CDR3 sequences; 53% of them were found once. The ten largest clones represent roughly 40% of the sample.

The CDR3 runs 14 residues from the cysteine to the phenylalanine. Only the CDR3 DNA is retained, 42 bases long and in frame from the first base. V is cut back by 3 bases and J by 3 bases, with 0 bases in the junction unmatched. CDR1 ENHRY and CDR2 SYGVKD were looked up in the germline V gene. In regard to this clonotype: Its antigen target is currently unknown. Base qualities were left out, and no much larger clone turns up one base away.

The 39 donors, aged about 6 to 90 years, were systemically healthy Caucasian individuals from Russia. Each donor gave ten milliliters of peripheral blood, collected into EDTA-treated Vacutainer tubes. Ficoll-Paque density-gradient centrifugation was used to isolate PBMCs, with at least 6.5 million per sample. Trizol reagent was used to extract total RNA from the PBMCs, yielding at least 5.5 micrograms per sample. For every donor, an aliquot of PBMCs went through flow cytometry to measure the percentages of naive CD45RAhigh/CD27high T cells. Sequencing was done on a sample of blood. The clonotype originates from a man older than 75 in good health. The sequence links TRBV10-3 to TRBJ2-1, with 9 bases aligning to TRBD2. The sequenced DNA: TGTGCCATCAGTGAACTAGCGGGCTACAATGAGCAGTTCTTC. This encodes CAISELAGYNEQFF.